This T cell receptor beta chain derives from a study of cytomegalovirus exposure and HLA in healthy donors. PCR employed 60 Vbeta and 13 Jbeta primers. Libraries were prepared by immunoSEQ multiplex PCR; TCRdb keeps only in-frame clonotypes and omits some of them. The sample yields about 98,000 clones, approximately 80% seen once. Germline loops: CDR1 SGHRS, CDR2 YFSETQ. The V and J ends lost 0 bases and 0 bases, in that order; junction bases with no gene match: 4. CDR3 length equals 16 residues. The V gene is TRBV5-1, the J gene TRBJ2-3; TRBD2 matches 7 bases. Input material: PBMCs. This TCR came from a female donor in good health and CMV-seropositive. Here the CDR3 reads CASSLGLATSTDTQYF. CDR3 nucleotides: TGCGCCAGCAGCTTGGGACTAGCCACTAGCACAGATACGCAGTATTTT.